These 16 T cell receptor beta chains originate from one sample sequenced in a study of technical replicates of blood from several donors. This table comes from immunoSEQ multiplex PCR, and its TCRdb copy is limited to in-frame clones, with some not included. The repertoire has around 79,000 clones, about 94% of them found once; the top ten carry about 0.4%. The sample was T cells isolated from PBMCs. The receptors originated from a human donor in good health.

J is TRBJ2-7 and V is TRBV9; D remains unclear. V was pared by 9 bases and J by 4 bases, with 14 bases between. The length of the CDR3 is 12 residues. CDR1 is SGDLS and CDR2 is YYNGEE in the germline V gene. The CDR3 spells CAKRMTPYEQYF. The DNA for the CDR3 is TGTGCCAAAAGGATGACACCTTACGAGCAGTACTTC.

The J gene is TRBJ1-5, the V gene TRBV29-1; 9 nucleotides align to TRBD1. Germline V CDR1 and CDR2: SQVTM, ANQGSEA. This CDR3 contains 13 residues. V lost 4 bases to trimming and J lost 3 bases; unmatched junction nucleotides: 1. The CDR3 DNA reads TGCAGCGTTGGACAGGGGGTCAATCAGCCCCAGCATTTT. Translation gives CSVGQGVNQPQHF.

The rearrangement links TRBV2 to TRBJ2-7; no clear D. This CDR3 has 13 amino acids. V lost 5 bases to trimming and J lost 6 bases, with 14 bases between them. Germline V gene lookup returns CDR1 SNHLY and CDR2 FYNNEI. CDR3 coding DNA: TGTGCCAGCAGTCGCCTAGAACTGGGCGAGCAGTACTTC. Protein: CASSRLELGEQYF.

J is TRBJ1-1 and V is TRBV30; TRBD1 agrees at 9 bases. The V gene's germline CDR1 is GTSNPN and CDR2 SVGIG (reference sequence). This CDR3 comprises 14 residues. Trimming at V came to 2 bases and at J to 1 base, leaving 2 bases not matched to a gene. CDR3 residues: CAWSWDRANTEAFF. The CDR3 coding sequence is TGTGCCTGGAGTTGGGACAGGGCGAACACTGAAGCTTTCTTT.

This CDR3 reads CASSERSAPYGYTF. The CDR3 DNA follows: TGTGCCAGCAGTGAGCGGAGTGCCCCCTATGGCTACACCTTC. The V gene is TRBV25-1, the J gene TRBJ1-2; D is unresolved. The V end lost 3 bases, the J end lost 4 bases, and 12 bases lay between the germline ends. This CDR3 spans 14 amino acids. Germline CDR1 and CDR2: MGHDK and SYGVNS.

The genes are TRBV4-3 and TRBJ2-3; D is possibly TRBD1 (6 bases). Per germline, CDR1 LGHNA and CDR2 YSLEER. This CDR3 is built from 14 residues. The ends were cut back, 0 bases at V and 4 bases at J, with 8 bases in the middle. The CDR3 protein is CASSQDGGPDTQYF. CDR3 DNA sequence: TGCGCCAGCAGCCAAGATGGGGGCCCAGATACGCAGTATTTT.

The chain joins TRBV30 to TRBJ2-2; D gene unclear. V gave up 1 base and J gave up 3 bases, with 6 bases separating them. The CDR3 sequence is 13 residues long. Germline V CDR1 and CDR2: GTSNPN, SVGIG (reference sequence). The CDR3 nucleotides are TGTGCCTGGAGTGCCCTATACACCGGGGAGCTGTTTTTT. This codes for CAWSALYTGELFF.

V usage is TRBV14 and J usage is TRBJ2-7; TRBD1 matches 7 bases. With V trimmed by 0 bases and J by 0 bases, 5 bases remained unmatched. Germline V gene lookup returns CDR1 SGHDN and CDR2 FVKESK. This CDR3 has 16 amino acids. Here the CDR3 DNA reads TGTGCCAGCAGCCAAGAGACAGGGAAGAGCTCCTACGAGCAGTACTTC. It codes for CASSQETGKSSYEQYF.

V is TRBV2 and J is TRBJ1-2; D possibly corresponds to TRBD1 (6 bases). The CDR3 loop spans 13 amino acids. V was cut by 8 bases and J by 4 bases, with 14 bases left in between. From germline, CDR1 is SNHLY and CDR2 FYNNEI. Written as DNA, the CDR3 is TGTGCCAGCGGTAGACAGGAAAGCTATGGCTACACCTTC. It yields the protein CASGRQESYGYTF.

This chain joins TRBV9 and TRBJ2-2; 8 nucleotides match TRBD2. Germline V CDR1 and CDR2: SGDLS, YYNGEE. This CDR3 spans 16 amino acids. Losses at the gene ends were 0 bases for V and 1 base for J; bases not matched to a gene: 2. The CDR3 protein is CASSVGLAGNTGELFF. In DNA, the CDR3 is TGTGCCAGCAGCGTAGGGCTAGCGGGGAACACCGGGGAGCTGTTTTTT.

The rearrangement joins TRBV30 to TRBJ2-3, with 8 bases lining up with TRBD1. From germline, CDR1 is GTSNPN and CDR2 SVGIG (reference sequence). The CDR3 length is 12 residues. The V and J ends lost 1 base and 6 bases, in that order; junction bases with no gene match: 0. The DNA for the CDR3 is TGTGCCTGGAGTGACAGGGGGGATACGCAGTATTTT. This translates into CAWSDRGDTQYF.

Only a few counts were recorded for this clone. The J gene is TRBJ1-1, the V gene TRBV5-8, with TRBD1 as a possible D gene (6 bases). Germline-derived CDR1 and CDR2 are SGHTS and YDEGEE. The V end was cut by 4 bases, the J end by 4 bases, with 11 bases between. The CDR3 sequence is 13 residues long. The CDR3 protein is CASSQGFGTEAFF. Written as DNA, the CDR3 is TGTGCCAGCAGCCAGGGGTTTGGCACTGAAGCTTTCTTT.

Details on this clone: Sequence at one end of the junction differs from germline and may be a read error. V is TRBV7-9 and J is TRBJ2-7; 7 positions agree with TRBD2. Germline V CDR1 and CDR2: SEHNR, FQNEAQ (reference sequence). CDR3 length: 12 amino acids. The CDR3 region has the DNA TGCGCCATCTTGAGCGGGGACTACGAGCAGTACTTC. It specifies CAILSGDYEQYF. The full variable domain, completed using reference TRBV7-9 and TRBJ2-7, is DTGVSQNPRHKITKRGQNVTFRCDPISEHNRLYWYRQTLGQGPEFLTYFQNEAQLEKSRLLSDRFSAERPKGSFSTLEIQRTEQGDSAMYLCAILSGDYEQYFGPGTRLTVT.

The chain links TRBV5-1 to TRBJ2-2; 8 bases line up with TRBD1. This CDR3 is 17 amino acids long. Germline-derived CDR1 and CDR2 are SGHRS and YFSETQ. Trimming at V came to 4 bases and at J to 3 bases, leaving 11 bases not matched to a gene. CDR3 residues: CASSPREQGAYTGELFF. The CDR3 nucleotides read TGCGCCAGCAGCCCAAGGGAGCAGGGGGCCTACACCGGGGAGCTGTTTTTT.

The sample holds one count of this clone. The genes are TRBV9 and TRBJ2-7, with D tentatively TRBD2 (6 bases). Per the germline V gene, CDR1 is SGDLS and CDR2 is YYNGEE. V gave up 3 bases and J gave up 2 bases, with 18 bases separating them. The CDR3 loop spans 16 amino acids. CDR3 DNA: TGTGCCAGCAGCGACGATATTAGCGGAGATCCCTACGAGCAGTACTTC. This translates into CASSDDISGDPYEQYF.

The CDR3 DNA follows: TGTGCCAGCAGCTCAGTGGGGGACAGGGGGCCTAGCAATCAGCCCCAGCATTTT. It is translated as CASSSVGDRGPSNQPQHF. The rearrangement links TRBV7-8 to TRBJ1-5; 12 nucleotides align to TRBD1. Germline V gene data show CDR1 as SGHVS and CDR2 as FQNEAQ. J gave up 0 bases and V 4 bases, and 7 bases lay outside the gene matches. The CDR3 spans 18 residues. The full variable domain, in which reference TRBV7-8 and TRBJ1-5 provide the parts outside the CDR3, is GAGVSQSPRYKVAKRGQDVALRCDPISGHVSLFWYQQALGQGPEFLTYFQNEAQLDKSGLPSDRFFAERPEGSVSTLKIQRTQQEDSAVYLCASSSVGDRGPSNQPQHFGDGTRLSIL.